This T cell receptor beta chain was identified during a study of identifying expanded T cells in peripheral blood (dated by TCRdb to the late 2010s). At the level of the whole study: Technical replicates were generated by sequencing separate aliquots of the same genomic DNA pool, and four replicates were compared pairwise.

From the cysteine through the phenylalanine, the CDR3 covers 13 amino acids. The entry retains the CDR3 DNA only, 39 bases that are in frame from base 1. The junction shows trimming of 5 bases on V and 15 bases on J, and the gene matches do not reach 11 bases of it. CDR1 and CDR2 are read off the germline V gene as MDHEN and SYDVKM. No immune events, such as infections, were documented for the healthy donors during the collection period. Healthy-donor blood repertoires served as a training cohort to calibrate time-dependent variance in a beta-binomial model of T-cell clone differential abundance. There were roughly 10 healthy donors in the training cohort, of whom 3 were female and 7 were male. On average the donors were about 45 years old, and their ages spanned roughly 29 to 70 years. Obtained from a commercial supplier, whole blood was collected from each healthy donor at three time points set approximately two weeks apart. Genomic DNA was extracted from unsorted whole blood for immunosequencing.

General conclusions and limits of the study: The binomial model flagged around 1.2 differentially abundant clones between technical replicates, compared with approximately 16 over two weeks and 18 to 20 over around four weeks. Across all healthy-donor time intervals, the beta-binomial model significantly cut both the number of clones called differentially abundant and the false-positive rate. The authors expected that over much longer intervals, such as months to years, biological variance in healthy repertoires might increase even further. Across all healthy donors, variance in clone template counts between roughly 2-week samples was found to increase significantly with total template count.

The immunoSEQ Assay, which uses bias-controlled multiplex PCR amplification of genomic DNA, was used to profile TCRbeta CDR3 regions. The original pipeline was this. To quantify the absolute abundance of each unique TCRbeta CDR3 region, the sequences were collapsed and filtered. Differential abundance was tested with two models: a binomial (Fisher-equivalent) model and a beta-binomial model that adds time-dependent variance fitted from healthy donors. Clones with fewer than 5 combined templates were removed, and differential abundance was called for clones with a Benjamini-Hochberg FDR below 0.01. In the beta-binomial model, variance was expressed as a function of the total template count across the two samples, in the form v = (b*log(k)+a)^2. The clones in this table, taken by TCRdb from immuneACCESS, are in-frame only. Not every clone is retained; where verified, under half of the shortfall comes from an unresolved V gene, and the cause of the rest is unknown. The V and J calls and clone size come from that table; D and trimming were worked out from the DNA. The sample data list 60,000 to 70,000 clones, and about 90% of these were observed just once. Roughly 4.8% of the sample rests with the top ten.

Comments on this clone: What antigen it recognizes has not been identified. Base quality data are lacking; no much larger clone is found one base away.

This receptor was identified in a person aged 18 to 75 in good health. Sequencing used blood. Recombination connected TRBV28 to TRBJ2-1; 9 bases in the middle match TRBD2. This receptor has the CDR3 CASSLAGISYPFF. The DNA reads as follows: TGTGCCAGCAGTCTAGCGGGAATCTCATATCCGTTCTTC.